This TCR beta chain was observed in a study of cytomegalovirus exposure and HLA in healthy donors. Study-level background: The approximately 680 first-cohort repertoires and the approximately 110 validation repertoires shared the same platform, a later analysis reported. Overall study findings and caveats: TCR sequences were mostly rare, though some public TCRs occurred in many donors. Reported performance of the classifier showed diagnosis of cytomegalovirus status with high specificity and sensitivity. Overall, roughly 150 TCR beta chains were annotated as cytomegalovirus-associated.

As for this clone: The antigen is unknown.

The V end was cut by 7 bases, the J end by 10 bases, with 14 bases between. There are 12 residues in the CDR3. The germline V gene has CDR1 MNHEY and CDR2 SVGAGI. TCRdb's table, derived via immunoSEQ multiplex PCR, lists solely in-frame clones and lacks some. The table has under 140,000 clones, roughly 90% seen once; the top ten hold more than 1.4%. V usage is TRBV6-5 and J usage is TRBJ2-1; possibly TRBD1 for D (5 bases). This receptor was identified in a woman aged 25 to 39 in good health and CMV-seropositive. The sample taken for sequencing was PBMCs. CDR3 region: CASTTTGAEQFF. DNA for the CDR3: TGTGCCAGCACCACAACAGGAGCCGAGCAGTTCTTC.